This TCR beta chain was retrieved from a study of shared clonotypes between healthy human individuals. With V trimmed by 3 bases and J by 0 bases, 0 bases remained unmatched. In germline, CDR1 is SEHNR, CDR2 FQNEAQ (reference sequence). This CDR3 region has 14 residues. Using immunoSEQ multiplex PCR, the repertoire was profiled, and TCRdb retains in-frame clones only, with some absent. The top ten hold 0.37% of the sample, which has under 2.5 million clones, less than 95% seen once. The clonotype comes from a man aged 18-30 years in good health. Some clones in this sample may be carry-over from other donors' samples. Sequenced sample: naive CD4+ T cells from PBMCs. As for subset: CD45RA+ positively selected. This chain uses TRBV7-9 with TRBJ2-3; TRBD1 matches at 7 bases. CDR3 in DNA: TGTGCCAGCAGCTTGACAGGGAGCACAGATACGCAGTATTTT. Translation: CASSLTGSTDTQYF.